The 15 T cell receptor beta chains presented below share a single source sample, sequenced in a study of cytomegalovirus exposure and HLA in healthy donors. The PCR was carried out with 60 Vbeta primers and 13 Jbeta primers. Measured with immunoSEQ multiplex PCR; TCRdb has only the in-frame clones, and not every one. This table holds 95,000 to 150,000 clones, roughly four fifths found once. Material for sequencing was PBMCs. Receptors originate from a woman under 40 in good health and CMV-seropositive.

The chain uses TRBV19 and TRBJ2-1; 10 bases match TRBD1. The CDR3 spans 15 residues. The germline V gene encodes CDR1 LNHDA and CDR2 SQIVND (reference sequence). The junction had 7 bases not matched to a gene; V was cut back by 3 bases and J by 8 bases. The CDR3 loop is CASSMGGTGVDEQFF. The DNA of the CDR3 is TGTGCCAGTAGTATGGGGGGGACAGGGGTCGATGAGCAGTTCTTC.

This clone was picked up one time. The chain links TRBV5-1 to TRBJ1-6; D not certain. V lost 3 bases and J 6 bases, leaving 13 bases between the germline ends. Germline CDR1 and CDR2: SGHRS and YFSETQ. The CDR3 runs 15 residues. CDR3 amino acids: CASSSSPGFNSPLHF. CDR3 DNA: TGCGCCAGCAGCTCCTCTCCGGGATTTAATTCACCCCTCCACTTT. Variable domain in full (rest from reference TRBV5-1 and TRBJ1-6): KAGVTQTPRYLIKTRGQQVTLSCSPISGHRSVSWYQQTPGQGLQFLFEYFSETQRNKGNFPGRFSGRQFSNSRSEMNVSTLELGDSALYLCASSSSPGFNSPLHFGNGTRLTVT.

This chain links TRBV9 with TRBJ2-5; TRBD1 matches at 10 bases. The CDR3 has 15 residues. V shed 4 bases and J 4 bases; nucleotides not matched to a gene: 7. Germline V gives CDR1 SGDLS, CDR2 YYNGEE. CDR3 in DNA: TGTGCCAGCAGCCTCGCCGGGACAGGGGTAGAGACCCAGTACTTC. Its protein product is CASSLAGTGVETQYF.

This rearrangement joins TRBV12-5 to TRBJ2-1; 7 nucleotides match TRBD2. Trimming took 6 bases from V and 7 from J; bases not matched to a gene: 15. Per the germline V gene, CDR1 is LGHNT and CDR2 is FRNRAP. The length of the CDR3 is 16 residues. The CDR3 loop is CASGLNGGRKVNEQFF. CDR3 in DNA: TGTGCTAGTGGCCTAAACGGGGGGAGAAAAGTTAATGAGCAGTTCTTC.

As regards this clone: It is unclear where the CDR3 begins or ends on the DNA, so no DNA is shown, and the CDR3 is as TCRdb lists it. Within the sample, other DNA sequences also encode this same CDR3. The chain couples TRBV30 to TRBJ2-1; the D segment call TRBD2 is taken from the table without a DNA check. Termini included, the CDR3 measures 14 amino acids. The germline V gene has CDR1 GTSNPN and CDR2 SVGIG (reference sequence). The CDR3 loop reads CAWGPGTTYNEQFF.

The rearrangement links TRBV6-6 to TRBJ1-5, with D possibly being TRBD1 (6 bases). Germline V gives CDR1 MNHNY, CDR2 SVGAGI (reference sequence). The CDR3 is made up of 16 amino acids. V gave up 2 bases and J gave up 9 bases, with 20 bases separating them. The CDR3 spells CASSYATGGGAPPQHF. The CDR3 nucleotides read TGTGCCAGCAGTTACGCTACGGGAGGGGGGGCTCCGCCCCAGCATTTT.

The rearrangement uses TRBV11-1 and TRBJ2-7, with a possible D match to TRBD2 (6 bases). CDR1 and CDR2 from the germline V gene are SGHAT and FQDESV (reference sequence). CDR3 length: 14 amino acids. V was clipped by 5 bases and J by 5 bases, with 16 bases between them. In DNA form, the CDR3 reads TGTGCCAGCAGCCTTGAGGAGGGTTTCGACGAGCAGTACTTC. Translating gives CASSLEEGFDEQYF.

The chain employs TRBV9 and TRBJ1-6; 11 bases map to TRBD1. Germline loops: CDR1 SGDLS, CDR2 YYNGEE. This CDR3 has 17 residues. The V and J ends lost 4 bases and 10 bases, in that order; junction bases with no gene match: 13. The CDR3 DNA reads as TGTGCCAGCAGCCCTCGACCCTTGGGACAGGGGGTATCACCCCTCCACTTT. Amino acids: CASSPRPLGQGVSPLHF.

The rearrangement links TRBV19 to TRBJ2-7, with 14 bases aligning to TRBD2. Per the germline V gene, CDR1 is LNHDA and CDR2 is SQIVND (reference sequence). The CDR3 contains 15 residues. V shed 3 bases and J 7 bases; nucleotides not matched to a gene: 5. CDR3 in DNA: TGTGCCAGTAGTATCGGGACTAGCGGGGGCAAGGAGCAGTACTTC. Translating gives CASSIGTSGGKEQYF. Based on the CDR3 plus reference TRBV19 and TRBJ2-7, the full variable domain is DGGITQSPKYLFRKEGQNVTLSCEQNLNHDAMYWYRQDPGQGLRLIYYSQIVNDFQKGDIAEGYSVSREKKESFPLTVTSAQKNPTAFYLCASSIGTSGGKEQYFGPGTRLTVT.

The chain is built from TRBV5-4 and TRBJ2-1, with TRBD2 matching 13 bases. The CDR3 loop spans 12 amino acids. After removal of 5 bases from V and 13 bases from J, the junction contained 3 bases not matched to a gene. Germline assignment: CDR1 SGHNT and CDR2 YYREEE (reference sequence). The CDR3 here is CASRLAGGRQFF. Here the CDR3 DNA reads TGTGCCAGCAGACTAGCGGGGGGGCGTCAGTTCTTC.

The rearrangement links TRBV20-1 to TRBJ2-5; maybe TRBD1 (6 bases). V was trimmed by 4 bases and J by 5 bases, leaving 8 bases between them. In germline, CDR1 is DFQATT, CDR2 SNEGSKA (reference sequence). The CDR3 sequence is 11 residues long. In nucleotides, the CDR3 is TGCAGTGCTAACCAGGGGGAGACCCAGTACTTC. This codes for CSANQGETQYF.

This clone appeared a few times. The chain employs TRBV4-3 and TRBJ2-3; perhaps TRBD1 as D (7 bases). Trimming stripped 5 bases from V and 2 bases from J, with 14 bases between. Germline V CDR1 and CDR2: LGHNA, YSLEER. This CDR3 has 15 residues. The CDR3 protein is CASSAGQPNTDTQYF. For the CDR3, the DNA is TGCGCCAGCAGCGCGGGACAGCCAAACACAGATACGCAGTATTTT.

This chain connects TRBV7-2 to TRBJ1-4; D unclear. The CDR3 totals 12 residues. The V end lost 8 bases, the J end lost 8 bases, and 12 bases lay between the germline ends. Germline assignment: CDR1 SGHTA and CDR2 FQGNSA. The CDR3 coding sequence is TGTGCCAGCGGGCAGCACCGGGAAAAACTGTTTTTT. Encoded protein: CASGQHREKLFF.

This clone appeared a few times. CDR3 DNA: TGTGCCAGCACCCCCGGACTAGCGGGGGGGCATGAGCAGTTCTTC. This codes for CASTPGLAGGHEQFF. The V call is TRBV6-1, the J call TRBJ2-1; 15 positions agree with TRBD2. Germline V lookup: CDR1 MNHNS, CDR2 SASEGT. J gave up 8 bases and V 7 bases, and 6 bases lay outside the gene matches. This CDR3 has 15 residues.

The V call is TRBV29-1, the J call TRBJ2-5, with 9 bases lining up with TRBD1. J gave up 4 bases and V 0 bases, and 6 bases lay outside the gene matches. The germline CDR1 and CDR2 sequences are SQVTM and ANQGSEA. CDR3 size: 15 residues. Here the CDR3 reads CSVEDHDRGGETQYF. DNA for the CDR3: TGCAGCGTTGAAGATCACGACAGGGGGGGAGAGACCCAGTACTTC.